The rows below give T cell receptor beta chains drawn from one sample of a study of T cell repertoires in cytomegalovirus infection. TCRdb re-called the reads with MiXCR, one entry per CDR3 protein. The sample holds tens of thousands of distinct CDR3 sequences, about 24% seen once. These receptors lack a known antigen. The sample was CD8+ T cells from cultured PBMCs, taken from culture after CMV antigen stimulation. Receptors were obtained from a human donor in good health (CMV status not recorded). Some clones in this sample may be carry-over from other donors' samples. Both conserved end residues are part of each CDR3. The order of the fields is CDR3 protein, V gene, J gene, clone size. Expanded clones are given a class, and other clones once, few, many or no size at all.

cdr3_aa: CSVRQMETQYF
v_call: TRBV29-1
j_call: TRBJ2-5
clone_size: .

cdr3_aa: CASSQGSSSGNTIYF
v_call: TRBV4-3
j_call: TRBJ1-3
clone_size: few

cdr3_aa: CASTGAPGAGELFF
v_call: TRBV11-3
j_call: TRBJ2-2
clone_size: .

cdr3_aa: CASVLGGLAGFLQETQYF
v_call: TRBV11-2
j_call: TRBJ2-5
clone_size: many

cdr3_aa: CASSPGLPSSALHF
v_call: TRBV6-2/TRBV6-3
j_call: TRBJ1-6
clone_size: once

cdr3_aa: CSAPGPFSYEQYF
v_call: TRBV20-1
j_call: TRBJ2-7
clone_size: .

cdr3_aa: CASSLSGYRQISQETQYF
v_call: TRBV27
j_call: TRBJ2-5
clone_size: few

cdr3_aa: CASSPVGGPQETQYF
v_call: TRBV5-4
j_call: TRBJ2-5
clone_size: .

cdr3_aa: CVSLQGTEAFF
v_call: TRBV27
j_call: TRBJ1-1
clone_size: .

cdr3_aa: CASSLSTGGELVF
v_call: TRBV27
j_call: TRBJ1-4
clone_size: .

cdr3_aa: CASSYGTGMNTEAFF
v_call: TRBV7-9
j_call: TRBJ1-1
clone_size: many

cdr3_aa: CASSNPGQGIYEQYF
v_call: TRBV7-9
j_call: TRBJ2-7
clone_size: few

cdr3_aa: CASSSTGSNSGANVLTF
v_call: TRBV5-4
j_call: TRBJ2-6
clone_size: many

cdr3_aa: CSAAGYSSEQYF
v_call: TRBV29-1
j_call: TRBJ2-7
clone_size: .

cdr3_aa: CASSLDYGGGYDQYF
v_call: TRBV11-2
j_call: TRBJ2-7
clone_size: .

cdr3_aa: CASSEGETQYF
v_call: TRBV6-2/TRBV6-3
j_call: TRBJ2-5
clone_size: few

cdr3_aa: CASSLRGYGEQFF
v_call: TRBV27
j_call: TRBJ2-1
clone_size: .

cdr3_aa: CASSGPREIDYGYTF
v_call: TRBV6-1
j_call: TRBJ1-2
clone_size: many